This T cell receptor (beta chain) was retrieved from a study of vaccination and CD4 T cells after COVID-19. Treatment defined: roughly 10-day PBMC culture with coronavirus spike peptide pools or control peptides (ViraFEST assay). With the Oncomine TCR Beta short-read assay, DNA from cultured CD4+ T cells was sequenced. TCRdb analysed the PCR reads with MiXCR anew, one entry per CDR3 protein. The sample holds roughly 14,000 distinct CDR3 sequences, more than 45% seen once. CDR3 size: 14 residues. V dropped 6 bases and J dropped 1; count of bases not matched to a gene: 1. The V gene's germline CDR1 is KGHDR and CDR2 SFDVKD. A remark on this clonotype: No antigen is known for it.

This sequence was found in a human donor who had recovered from COVID-19. The sequencing input was CD4+ T cells from blood, cultured in vitro. The V gene is TRBV24-1, the J gene TRBJ2-3, with 9 bases matching TRBD1. The CDR3, as DNA: TGTGCCACCAGTAGGACAGGGGGCACAGATACGCAGTATTTT. The encoded protein is CATSRTGGTDTQYF.